What follows describes a single TCR beta chain. Assay: immunoSEQ multiplex PCR; the TCRdb copy retains only in-frame clones and omits some. The data hold approximately 35,000 clones, with around 80% observed a single time. This specimen belongs to a study of STAT5B mutations in CD4+ large granular lymphocyte leukemia. The clonotype comes from a human donor in good health. The sequencing sample was made of CD4+ T cells from blood buffy coats.

The CDR3 loop reads CASSAKTTGLSHEQYF. Here the CDR3 DNA reads TGTGCCAGCTCTGCCAAGACGACAGGGTTGAGCCACGAGCAGTACTTC. The V gene is TRBV18, the J gene TRBJ2-7; the match to TRBD1 covers 7 bases. Per the germline V gene, CDR1 is KGHSH and CDR2 is LQKENI. V was pared by 6 bases and J by 5 bases, with 16 bases of the junction left unmatched. The CDR3 covers 16 residues.